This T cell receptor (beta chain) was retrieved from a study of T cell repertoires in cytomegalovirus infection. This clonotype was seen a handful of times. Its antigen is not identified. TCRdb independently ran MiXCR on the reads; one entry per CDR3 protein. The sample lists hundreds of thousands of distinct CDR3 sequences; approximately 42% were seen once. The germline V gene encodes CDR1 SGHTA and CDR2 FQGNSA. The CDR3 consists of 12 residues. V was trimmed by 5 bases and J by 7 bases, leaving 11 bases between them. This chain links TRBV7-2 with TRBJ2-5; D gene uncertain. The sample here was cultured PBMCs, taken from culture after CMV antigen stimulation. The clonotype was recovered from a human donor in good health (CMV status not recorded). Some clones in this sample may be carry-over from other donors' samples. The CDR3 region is CASSPGWVTQYF. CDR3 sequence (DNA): TGTGCCAGCAGCCCCGGGTGGGTGACCCAGTACTTC.